These 13 T cell receptor beta chains share one sample of origin, sequenced in a study of Ad26.COV2.S vaccination and SARS-CoV-2 variants. The protocol was immunoSEQ multiplex PCR, while the TCRdb copy is restricted to in-frame clones and leaves out a portion. Of more than 300,000 clones listed, about 86% were seen once; the top ten hold 1.5% to 2%. Treatment meaning: 19 received Ad26.COV2.S at low or high dose, single or two shots; five or six received placebo; per-sample allocation not given. The investigators took samples on day 63 after the first vaccine or placebo injection. The sequenced sample was peripheral blood, obtained in a trial of Ad26.COV2.S vaccine versus placebo. The receptor set was obtained from a person aged 18-60 years who received the Ad26.COV2.S COVID-19 vaccine or a placebo.

V gene TRBV6-5 combines with J gene TRBJ1-2, with 7 positions matching TRBD1. Germline values: CDR1 MNHEY, CDR2 SVGAGI. Trimming at V came to 2 bases and at J to 5 bases, leaving 8 bases not matched to a gene. This CDR3 has 15 amino acids. The CDR3 DNA reads as TGTGCCAGCAGTTACAGATTAGACAGGGTGTATGGCTACACCTTC. It is translated as CASSYRLDRVYGYTF.

The chain is built from TRBV5-1 and TRBJ2-2, with D possibly being TRBD1 or TRBD2 (5 bases each). CDR1 SGHRS and CDR2 YFSETQ come from the germline V gene. The length of the CDR3 is 15 residues. The V end was cut by 4 bases, the J end by 5 bases, with 15 bases between. In DNA, the CDR3 is TGCGCCAGCAGCCTGGGACCCCGAGGAACCGGGGAGCTGTTTTTT. Translation: CASSLGPRGTGELFF.

The V call is TRBV5-6, the J call TRBJ2-5, with 9 bases fitting TRBD2. The germline CDR1 and CDR2 sequences are SGHDT and YYEEEE. V lost 9 bases, J lost 2 bases, and 11 bases stayed unmatched. There are 15 residues in the CDR3. The DNA for the CDR3 is TGTGCCACGCACCTAGCGGGGAAACTTCAAGAGACCCAGTACTTC. This gives the protein CATHLAGKLQETQYF.

The count of this clone is one. The J gene is TRBJ2-2, the V gene TRBV19; possibly TRBD1 for D (6 bases). Deletions cut 7 bases from V and 2 bases from J, with 14 bases between. The CDR3 is 15 amino acids. CDR1 LNHDA and CDR2 SQIVND come from the germline V gene (reference sequence). The CDR3 region is CASTARGFNTGELFF. The CDR3 DNA is TGTGCCAGTACCGCCAGGGGCTTTAACACCGGGGAGCTGTTTTTT. Full variable domain (missing parts from reference TRBV19 and TRBJ2-2): DGGITQSPKYLFRKEGQNVTLSCEQNLNHDAMYWYRQDPGQGLRLIYYSQIVNDFQKGDIAEGYSVSREKKESFPLTVTSAQKNPTAFYLCASTARGFNTGELFFGEGSRLTVL.

The chain links TRBV6-4 to TRBJ2-7; 9 positions match TRBD1. This CDR3 has 18 residues. The trim removed 3 bases at V and 2 bases at J, leaving 14 bases unmatched. The germline CDR1 and CDR2 sequences are MRHNA and SNTAGT. This CDR3 reads CASSEGRDRVLGTYEQYF. In nucleotides, the CDR3 is TGTGCCAGCAGTGAGGGTAGGGACAGGGTATTAGGGACCTACGAGCAGTACTTC.

This chain links TRBV19 with TRBJ1-5, with TRBD1 matching over 8 bases. Trimming at V came to 4 bases and at J to 5 bases, leaving 7 bases not matched to a gene. Germline lookup yields CDR1 LNHDA and CDR2 SQIVND (reference sequence). This CDR3 has 15 amino acids. CDR3 region: CASSTQTGVDQPQHF. Here the CDR3 DNA reads TGTGCCAGTAGTACCCAGACAGGGGTTGATCAGCCCCAGCATTTT.

The rearrangement uses TRBV7-2 and TRBJ2-1; D call uncertain. Germline lookup yields CDR1 SGHTA and CDR2 FQGNSA. The CDR3 length is 15 residues. The V and J ends lost 1 base and 5 bases respectively, with 12 bases between them. CDR3 nucleotide sequence: TGTGCCAGCAGCTTAGGCGTTGGTAGCCACAATGAGCAGTTCTTC. Amino acids: CASSLGVGSHNEQFF.

This chain joins TRBV6-2 or TRBV6-3 and TRBJ1-1; D is perhaps TRBD1 (5 bases). Trimming stripped 8 bases from V and 1 base from J, with 17 bases between. The CDR3 is made up of 15 amino acids. Germline values: CDR1 MNHEY, CDR2 SVGEGT. The CDR3 reads CASGRDPIPNTEAFF. CDR3 sequence (DNA): TGTGCCAGCGGCCGGGACCCTATTCCGAACACTGAAGCTTTCTTT.

CDR3 protein: CASSQEVNIGSSGGQPQHF. DNA for the CDR3: TGCGCCAGCAGCCAAGAAGTGAATATCGGCTCCTCGGGGGGTCAGCCCCAGCATTTT. The chain joins TRBV4-3 to TRBJ1-5, with a possible D match to TRBD1 (5 bases). CDR1 and CDR2 from the germline V gene are LGHNA and YSLEER. Trimming left V 0 bases short and J 6 bases short, with 24 bases between. There are 19 residues in the CDR3.

The chain uses TRBV9 and TRBJ1-6, with 8 positions matching TRBD1. CDR3 size: 17 residues. From germline, CDR1 is SGDLS and CDR2 YYNGEE. With 0 bases clipped from V and 7 bases from J, the junction kept 9 bases outside the gene matches. The CDR3 loop reads CASSVVGQGGENSPLHF. Here the CDR3 DNA reads TGTGCCAGCAGCGTAGTAGGACAGGGAGGTGAGAATTCACCCCTCCACTTT.

This sequence joins TRBV7-2 and TRBJ1-6, with 7 bases matching TRBD1. This CDR3 contains 17 residues. CDR1 SGHTA and CDR2 FQGNSA come from the germline V gene. With V trimmed by 5 bases and J by 5 bases, 12 bases remained unmatched. CDR3 DNA: TGTGCCAGCAGCACCCGAGAACAGGGGCTCCATAATTCACCCCTCCACTTT. It encodes CASSTREQGLHNSPLHF. The entire variable domain, with the rest obtained from reference TRBV7-2 and TRBJ1-6, is as follows: GAGVSQSPSNKVTEKGKDVELRCDPISGHTALYWYRQSLGQGLEFLIYFQGNSAPDKSGLPSDRFSAERTGGSVSTLTIQRTQQEDSAVYLCASSTREQGLHNSPLHFGNGTRLTVT.

The rearrangement joins TRBV29-1 to TRBJ1-1; D remains unclear. With 7 bases removed from V and 5 bases from J, the gap between germline ends came to 14 bases. The CDR3 runs 12 residues. The V gene's germline CDR1 is SQVTM and CDR2 ANQGSEA. This chain's CDR3 is CSGRDTTTEAFF. Written as DNA, the CDR3 is TGCAGCGGCCGGGATACGACAACTGAAGCTTTCTTT.

The chain combines TRBV4-1 with TRBJ2-5, with 8 positions matching TRBD1. Germline V lookup: CDR1 MGHRA, CDR2 YSYEKL. The ends lost 5 bases at V and 4 bases at J; junction bases unmatched: 15. The CDR3 totals 17 residues. The CDR3 nucleotides are TGCGCCAGCAGCAAATTAGCCTACCAGGGGGCGCGAGAGACCCAGTACTTC. Translation gives CASSKLAYQGARETQYF.